Following are 8 T cell receptor beta chains from one sample sequenced in a study of T cells in localized non-small cell lung cancer. Assay used: immunoSEQ multiplex PCR; TCRdb lists only in-frame clones, some missing. The repertoire has 10,000 to 13,000 clones, around half of them found once; the top ten carry about 4.3%. The specimen comprised lymph node tissue, sampled before any cancer treatment. These receptors were taken from a woman between 40 and 69 years old with stage II squamous cell lung carcinoma.

This clone appeared a few times. CDR3 residues: CASKGDSSSYNEQFF. CDR3 nucleotide sequence: TGTGCCAGCAAGGGGGACTCCAGCTCCTACAATGAGCAGTTCTTC. V and J are TRBV25-1 and TRBJ2-1; either TRBD1 or TRBD2 may fit D (6 bases each). Germline V lookup: CDR1 MGHDK, CDR2 SYGVNS. The CDR3 spans 15 residues. V was shortened by 7 bases and J by 0 bases, with 13 bases between the two germline ends.

The chain combines TRBV30 with TRBJ1-1; D ambiguous. The V end was cut by 8 bases, the J end by 1 base, with 11 bases between. The CDR3 is 12 amino acids. Germline V CDR1 and CDR2: GTSNPN, SVGIG (reference sequence). CDR3 DNA: TGTGCCCGAGGGTTTCAGAACACTGAAGCTTTCTTT. It encodes CARGFQNTEAFF.

The chain employs TRBV6-8 and TRBJ2-1; D gene ambiguous. The CDR3 spans 12 residues. Germline V lookup: CDR1 MNHGY, CDR2 SAAAGT. The ends were cut back, 6 bases at V and 7 bases at J, with 10 bases in the middle. DNA for the CDR3: TGTGCCAGCAGCAGGTTCAGGAATGAGCAGTTCTTC. It yields the protein CASSRFRNEQFF.

This clone was counted only a few times. V usage is TRBV6-4 and J usage is TRBJ2-6; a possible D gene is TRBD2 (5 bases). From germline, CDR1 is MRHNA and CDR2 SNTAGT. The CDR3 spans 15 residues. V was shortened by 6 bases and J by 2 bases, with 11 bases between the two germline ends. The CDR3 DNA follows: TGTGCCAGCAGCCCCCGAGGGACTGGGGCCAACGTCCTGACTTTC. Protein sequence: CASSPRGTGANVLTF.

The chain links TRBV6-7 to TRBJ1-2; TRBD1 might be the D (6 bases). TRBV6-7 is treated as an ORF (open reading frame) with a function not yet certain. V dropped 2 bases and J dropped 0 bases, with 13 bases sitting between them. The CDR3 runs 16 residues. CDR3 bases: TGTGCCAGCAGTTACCCCACTCGGACAGCTAACTATGGCTACACCTTC. Translation: CASSYPTRTANYGYTF.

This clone was counted only a few times. The chain carries TRBV6-8 and TRBJ1-6; 7 bases fit TRBD1. The CDR3 consists of 15 residues. The junction had 10 bases not matched to a gene; V was cut back by 6 bases and J by 8 bases. Per the germline V gene, CDR1 is MNHGY and CDR2 is SAAAGT. CDR3 DNA sequence: TGTGCCAGCAGCCTCGCGGGACAGCTATATTCACCCCTCCACTTT. This codes for CASSLAGQLYSPLHF.

The chain has TRBV30 and TRBJ1-3, with D uncertain. CDR3 length: 13 amino acids. Germline V gene data show CDR1 as GTSNPN and CDR2 as SVGIG (reference sequence). V was cut by 3 bases and J by 1 base, with 7 bases left in between. The CDR3 DNA reads TGTGCCTGGAGAAAGGTATCTGGAAACACCATATATTTT. Translating gives CAWRKVSGNTIYF. Using reference TRBV30 and TRBJ1-3 for the parts outside the CDR3, the full variable domain is SQTIHQWPATLVQPVGSPLSLECTVEGTSNPNLYWYRQAAGRGLQLLFYSVGIGQISSEVPQNLSASRPQDRQFILSSKKLLLSDSGFYLCAWRKVSGNTIYFGEGSWLTVV.

This clone has more than one count but fewer than ten. DNA of the CDR3: TGTGCCAGCAGTGCCGGGGGCACGAACTATGGCTACACCTTC. Amino acids: CASSAGGTNYGYTF. J is TRBJ1-2 and V is TRBV6-8; possibly TRBD1 for D (6 bases). The length of the CDR3 is 14 residues. Trimming removed 5 bases from V and 2 bases from J, with 12 bases in between. Per germline, CDR1 MNHGY and CDR2 SAAAGT.